The T cell receptor beta chain under discussion was sequenced for a study of blood T cell repertoires in COVID-19. On the study more broadly: Acute-phase and convalescent COVID-19 samples originated in the United States, Italy and Spain. T cells, B-cell-depleted T cells, or PBMCs supplied cDNA or gDNA.

Study processing details: Reference gene primers were amplified, and this amplification served to estimate nucleated cell counts. TCRdb's table, derived via immunoSEQ multiplex PCR, lists solely in-frame clones and lacks some. D and trimming come from the DNA, and the V and J calls and clone size come from that table. The data contain roughly 500,000 clones, 89% of them singletons. A Seattle source enrolled patients during active infection and followed them longitudinally. The TCR sequence derives from a man between 18 and 35 years old with COVID-19, enrolled during active disease. Sequencing was carried out using peripheral blood.

CDR3 bases: TGCGCCAGCAGCCCCCGTGTGACGGTGGCAGGTGGCTACACCTTC. It yields the protein CASSPRVTVAGGYTF. The chain combines TRBV5-1 with TRBJ1-2; D uncertain. Trimming shortened V by 4 bases and J by 7 bases, and 20 bases separated the two germline ends. This CDR3 contains 15 residues. From germline, CDR1 is SGHRS and CDR2 YFSETQ.